The table lists the clone carrying this TCR beta chain with a few counts. Its specificity is unknown. This sample was taken from a study of T-cell reconstitution after alpha-beta-depleted transplantation in children. General observations from the study: T-cell numbers and diversity, one year after transplant, stemmed largely from T cells that were newly produced. Two months or so post-transplant, alpha-beta T cells reportedly derived from several hundred expanded graft clones.

This CDR3 is 12 amino acids long. The germline gives CDR1 SGHRS, CDR2 YFSETQ. V was clipped by 4 bases and J by 6 bases, with 11 bases between them. This sample's TCRbeta library carried unique molecular identifier barcodes. Using its own MiXCR run on the PCR reads, TCRdb lists one record per CDR3 protein. This repertoire shows approximately 1,000,000 distinct CDR3 sequences, roughly 29% found once; its top ten account for more than 25%. The chain links TRBV5-1 to TRBJ2-7; D is unclear. This clonotype originated in a boy less than two years old who had a stem cell transplant for SCID, so the T cells may come from the graft donor. The material sequenced was PBMCs, mostly from graft donor cells, taken 360 days after TCRalphabeta/CD19-depleted stem cell transplant. The CDR3 sequence is CASSVNRGEQYF. The CDR3 DNA is TGCGCCAGCAGCGTCAACAGAGGCGAGCAGTACTTC.